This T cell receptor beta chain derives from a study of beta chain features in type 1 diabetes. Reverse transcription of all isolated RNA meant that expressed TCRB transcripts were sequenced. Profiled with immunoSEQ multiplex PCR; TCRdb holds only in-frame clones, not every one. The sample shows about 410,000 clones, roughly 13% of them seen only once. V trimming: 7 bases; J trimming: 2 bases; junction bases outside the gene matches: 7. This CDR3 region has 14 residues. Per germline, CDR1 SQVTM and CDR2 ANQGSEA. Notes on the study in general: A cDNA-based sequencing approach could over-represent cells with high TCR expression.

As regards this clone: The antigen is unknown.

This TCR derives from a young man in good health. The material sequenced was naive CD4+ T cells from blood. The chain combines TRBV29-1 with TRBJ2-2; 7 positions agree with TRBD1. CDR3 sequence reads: CSARTGHNTGELFF. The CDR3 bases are TGCAGCGCCAGGACAGGACATAACACCGGGGAGCTGTTTTTT.